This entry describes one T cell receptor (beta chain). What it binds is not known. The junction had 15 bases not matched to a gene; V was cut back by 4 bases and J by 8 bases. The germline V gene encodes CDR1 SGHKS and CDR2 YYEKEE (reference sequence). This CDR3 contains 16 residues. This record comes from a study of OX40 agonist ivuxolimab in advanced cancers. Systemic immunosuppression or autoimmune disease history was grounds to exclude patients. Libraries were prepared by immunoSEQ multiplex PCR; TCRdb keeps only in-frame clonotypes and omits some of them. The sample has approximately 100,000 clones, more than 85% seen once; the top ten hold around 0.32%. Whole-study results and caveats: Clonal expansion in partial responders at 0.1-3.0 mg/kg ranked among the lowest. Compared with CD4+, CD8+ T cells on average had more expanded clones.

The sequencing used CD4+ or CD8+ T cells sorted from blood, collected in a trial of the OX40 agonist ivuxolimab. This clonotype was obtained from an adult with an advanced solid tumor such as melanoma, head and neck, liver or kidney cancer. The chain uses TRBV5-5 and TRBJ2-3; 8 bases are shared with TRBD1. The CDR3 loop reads CASSPSGTGAGGTQYF. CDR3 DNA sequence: TGTGCCAGCAGCCCCTCCGGGACAGGAGCGGGCGGTACGCAGTATTTT.